Shown below are 14 T cell receptor beta chains from a single sample sequenced in a study of CD8+ T cells in alopecia areata. Isolated RNA was reverse transcribed into cDNA used as the sequencing template. The method was immunoSEQ multiplex PCR; TCRdb's version includes in-frame clones alone and lacks a portion of them. In the table there are a few hundred thousand clones, under 40% of which are singletons. Indicated treatment: oral pan-JAK inhibitor, 5-10 mg twice daily. Sequencing used CD4+ T cells sorted from blood, obtained at approximately week 30, from a patient treated with tofacitinib. Receptor source: a human donor with alopecia areata.

This clone was counted a few times. The chain has TRBV30 and TRBJ2-7; D perhaps matches TRBD2 (5 bases). CDR3 length: 14 residues. V was pared by 2 bases and J by 0 bases, with 11 bases between. Germline V lookup: CDR1 GTSNPN, CDR2 SVGIG (reference sequence). CDR3 in DNA: TGTGCCTGGAGTCGAGGACTTATCTCCTACGAGCAGTACTTC. Encoded protein: CAWSRGLISYEQYF.

The J gene is TRBJ1-2, the V gene TRBV27; D is perhaps TRBD1 (5 bases). V shed 5 bases and J shed 0 bases, with 19 bases lying between them. This CDR3 has 17 residues. Germline V gene sequence: CDR1 MNHEY, CDR2 SMNVEV (reference sequence). CDR3: CASSPSGGGGANYGYTF. Written as DNA, the CDR3 is TGTGCCAGCAGTCCCTCCGGTGGGGGGGGAGCTAACTATGGCTACACCTTC.

This clone was found a few times. The chain recombines TRBV5-1 with TRBJ1-1; D may be TRBD1 (5 bases). The CDR3 has 12 residues. The germline CDR1 and CDR2 sequences are SGHRS and YFSETQ. V was pared by 4 bases and J by 11 bases, with 15 bases between. In nucleotides, the CDR3 is TGCGCCAGCAGCGGAACAGGAGTTCAGGCTTTCTTT. This translates into CASSGTGVQAFF.

As concerns this clone: The identical CDR3 is also encoded by other nucleotide sequences in the sample. The chain uses TRBV7-9 and TRBJ2-2; D gene unclear. The CDR3 is made up of 14 amino acids. V lost 1 base and J 2 bases, leaving 5 bases between the germline ends. Germline CDR1 and CDR2: SEHNR and FQNEAQ (reference sequence). The CDR3 DNA reads TGTGCCAGCAGCTTAGGCACTAACACCGGGGAGCTGTTTTTT. Translated: CASSLGTNTGELFF.

In its sample, this clone was seen a few times. This chain connects TRBV5-4 to TRBJ2-7; D is tentatively TRBD1 or TRBD2 (5 bases each). This CDR3 is built from 15 residues. Trimming took off 4 bases at V and 5 bases at J, with 19 bases between the two ends. The germline V gene has CDR1 SGHNT and CDR2 YYREEE (reference sequence). CDR3 nucleotide sequence: TGTGCCAGCAGCAAGGGTCGCCGGGACCAAAACGAGCAGTACTTC. Encoded protein: CASSKGRRDQNEQYF. The entire variable domain, with the rest obtained from reference TRBV5-4 and TRBJ2-7, is as follows: ETGVTQSPTHLIKTRGQQVTLRCSSQSGHNTVSWYQQALGQGPQFIFQYYREEENGRGNFPPRFSGLQFPNYSSELNVNALELDDSALYLCASSKGRRDQNEQYFGPGTRLTVT.

The chain links TRBV7-9 to TRBJ2-3, with TRBD1 matching 8 bases. Germline V lookup: CDR1 SEHNR, CDR2 FQNEAQ (reference sequence). V shed 3 bases, J shed 9 bases, and the junction held 8 bases outside the gene matches. The CDR3 spans 14 residues. The CDR3 loop is CASSLSDRGLTQYF. CDR3 DNA sequence: TGTGCCAGCAGCTTGTCCGACAGGGGACTCACGCAGTATTTT.

This clone occurred many times. The genes are TRBV7-9 and TRBJ1-1; TRBD1 agrees at 8 bases. V lost 5 bases and J lost 4; bases outside the gene matches: 6. Germline CDR1 and CDR2: SEHNR and FQNEAQ (reference sequence). The CDR3 consists of 14 residues. CDR3 protein: CASSVQGETTEAFF. The CDR3 DNA reads TGTGCCAGCAGCGTACAGGGGGAGACCACTGAAGCTTTCTTT.

The chain employs TRBV29-1 and TRBJ1-2; TRBD1 agrees at 11 bases. V shed 7 bases, J shed 3 bases, and the junction held 4 bases outside the gene matches. The V gene's germline CDR1 is SQVTM and CDR2 ANQGSEA. The CDR3 covers 13 residues. CDR3 loop: CSAGTGGDYGYTF. The CDR3 coding sequence is TGCAGCGCAGGGACAGGGGGGGACTATGGCTACACCTTC.

The rearrangement uses TRBV2 and TRBJ1-5; D not certain. There are 15 residues in the CDR3. Trimming took off 6 bases at V and 0 bases at J, with 12 bases between the two ends. Germline CDR1 and CDR2: SNHLY and FYNNEI. The CDR3 DNA reads as TGTGCCAGCAGCGCCAGGAGAGATAGCAATCAGCCCCAGCATTTT. It translates to CASSARRDSNQPQHF.

The chain has TRBV7-9 and TRBJ2-1; D may match TRBD1 or TRBD2 (5 bases each). V was clipped by 2 bases and J by 8 bases, with 16 bases between them. CDR1 and CDR2 (germline): SEHNR, FQNEAQ (reference sequence). This CDR3 has 15 residues. The CDR3: CASSLYFVRGDEQFF. CDR3 nucleotides: TGTGCCAGCAGCTTATATTTTGTGAGGGGCGATGAGCAGTTCTTC.

The V gene is TRBV29-1, the J gene TRBJ1-1; D not resolved. Trimming left V 6 bases short and J 6 bases short, with 11 bases between. The germline gives CDR1 SQVTM, CDR2 ANQGSEA. CDR3 length equals 11 residues. The CDR3 here is CSVEMLAEAFF. The CDR3 bases are TGCAGCGTGGAGATGTTGGCTGAAGCTTTCTTT.

This clone was found a few times. V usage is TRBV10-3 and J usage is TRBJ2-3, with 12 bases lining up with TRBD2. The V segment lost 8 bases and the J segment 2 bases; nucleotides outside the gene matches: 5. Germline CDR1 ENHRY, CDR2 SYGVKD. This CDR3 is 15 amino acids long. As DNA, the CDR3 is TGTGCCATCGGAAGACTAGCGGGAGACACAGATACGCAGTATTTT. As protein: CAIGRLAGDTDTQYF.

The chain recombines TRBV7-9 with TRBJ2-7; D gene uncertain. CDR1 is SEHNR, CDR2 FQNEAQ, per germline (reference sequence). This CDR3 has 13 amino acids. V was cut by 5 bases and J by 2 bases, with 10 bases left in between. The CDR3 nucleotides read TGTGCCAGCAGCCTACATGTGGCCTACGAGCAGTACTTC. Its protein product is CASSLHVAYEQYF.

This rearrangement joins TRBV14 to TRBJ1-1; 7 bases fit TRBD1. Germline lookup yields CDR1 SGHDN and CDR2 FVKESK. The CDR3 is made up of 13 amino acids. Trimming removed 6 bases from V and 0 bases from J; junction bases left unmatched: 1. This chain's CDR3 is CASRGTVNTEAFF. The CDR3 nucleotides are TGTGCCAGCAGGGGGACAGTGAACACTGAAGCTTTCTTT.